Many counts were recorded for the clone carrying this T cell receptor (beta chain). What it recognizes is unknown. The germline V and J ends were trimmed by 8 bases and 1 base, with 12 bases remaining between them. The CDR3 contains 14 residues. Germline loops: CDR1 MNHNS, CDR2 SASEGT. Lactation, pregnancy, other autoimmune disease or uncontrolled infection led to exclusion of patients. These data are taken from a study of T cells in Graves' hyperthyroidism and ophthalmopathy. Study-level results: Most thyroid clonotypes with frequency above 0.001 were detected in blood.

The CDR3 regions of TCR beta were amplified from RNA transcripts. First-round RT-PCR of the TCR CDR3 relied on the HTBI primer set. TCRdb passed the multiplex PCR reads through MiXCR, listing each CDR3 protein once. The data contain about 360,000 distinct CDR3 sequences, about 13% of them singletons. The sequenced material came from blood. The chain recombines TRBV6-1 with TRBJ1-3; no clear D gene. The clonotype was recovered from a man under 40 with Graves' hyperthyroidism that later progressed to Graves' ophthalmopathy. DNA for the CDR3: TGTGCCAGCCGGCAGATATTATCTGGAAACACCATATATTTT. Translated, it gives CASRQILSGNTIYF.